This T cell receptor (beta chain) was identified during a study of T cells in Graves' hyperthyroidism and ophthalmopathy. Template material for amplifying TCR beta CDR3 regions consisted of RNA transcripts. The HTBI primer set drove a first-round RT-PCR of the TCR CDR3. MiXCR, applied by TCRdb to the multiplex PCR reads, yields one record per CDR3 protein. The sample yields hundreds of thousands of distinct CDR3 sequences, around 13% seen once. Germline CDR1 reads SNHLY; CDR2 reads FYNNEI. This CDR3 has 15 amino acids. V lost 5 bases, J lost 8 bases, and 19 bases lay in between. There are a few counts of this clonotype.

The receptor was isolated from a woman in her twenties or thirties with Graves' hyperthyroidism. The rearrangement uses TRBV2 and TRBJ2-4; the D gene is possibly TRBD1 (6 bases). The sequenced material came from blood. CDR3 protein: CASSLARQASDIQYF. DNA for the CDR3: TGTGCCAGCAGTTTAGCGCGACAGGCTTCGGACATTCAGTACTTC.